These 3 T cell receptor beta chains were all obtained from the same sample, sequenced in a study of post-analysis software for immune sequencing data (dated by TCRdb to about 2015). The antigens for these receptors are not known. Library preparation employed PCR. The data were produced on an Illumina HiSeq 2500. Unique molecular identifiers were incorporated into TCR beta cDNA libraries to reduce PCR and sequencing biases. TCRdb reprocessing: public reads trimmed at Q25 with fastp, clones called with MiXCR, in-frame beta chains kept. Duplicate CDR3 protein sequences are folded into a single record with the most common DNA and genes. The sample has almost 700,000 distinct CDR3 sequences on record, 55% to 60% of them singletons. Roughly 10% of the sample rests with the top ten. Points the paper makes about the study in general: Significantly higher frequencies in patients than in controls were found for roughly 5 TRBV segments, including TRBV5-6, TRBV5-1 and TRBV20-1.

Sequenced: blood. The receptors were gathered from a girl aged 2-10 years with multiple sclerosis.

CDR3 coding DNA: TGTGCCAGCAGCTCAGTCGGGACAGTGACTAACTATGGCTACACCTTC. Protein: CASSSVGTVTNYGYTF. The rearrangement joins TRBV7-2 to TRBJ1-2; 7 nucleotides agree with TRBD1. This CDR3 comprises 16 residues. Germline-derived CDR1 and CDR2 are SGHTA and FQGNSA. The J segment lost 0 bases and the V segment lost 4 bases, leaving 8 bases of the junction unmatched. Full variable domain (rest looked up from reference TRBV7-2 and TRBJ1-2): GAGVSQSPSNKVTEKGKDVELRCDPISGHTALYWYRQSLGQGLEFLIYFQGNSAPDKSGLPSDRFSAERTGGSVSTLTIQRTQQEDSAVYLCASSSVGTVTNYGYTFGSGTRLTVV.

The sample holds a few counts of this clonotype. The rearrangement uses TRBV27 and TRBJ1-6, with D tentatively TRBD1 (6 bases). Germline CDR1 is MNHEY and CDR2 is SMNVEV (reference sequence). Trimming took 0 bases from V and 5 from J, leaving 11 bases between them. CDR3 length: 16 residues. This CDR3 is CASSLSPGGHNSPLHF. The CDR3, as DNA: TGTGCCAGCAGTTTATCGCCGGGGGGCCATAATTCACCCCTCCACTTT.

This clonotype was seen a handful of times. The rearrangement joins TRBV6-2 or TRBV6-3 to TRBJ2-1; tentative D call: TRBD1 (6 bases). CDR3 length: 13 residues. V lost 6 bases and J 3 bases, leaving 9 bases between the germline ends. Germline CDR1 reads MNHEY; CDR2 reads SVGEGT. CDR3: CASRTDSYNEQFF. The CDR3, as DNA: TGTGCCAGCAGAACGGACAGCTACAATGAGCAGTTCTTC.